The 3 T cell receptor beta chains given below trace back to one sample, sequenced in a study of T cells in Graves' hyperthyroidism and ophthalmopathy. Amplification yielded TCR beta CDR3 regions, with RNA transcripts as the source. An initial round of RT-PCR targeting the TCR CDR3 relied on the HTBI primer set. TCRdb reprocessed the multiplex PCR reads with MiXCR, giving one entry per CDR3 protein. The sample lists approximately 710,000 distinct CDR3 sequences; approximately 15% were seen once. Material for sequencing was blood. These receptors all come from a man in his fifties with Graves' hyperthyroidism.

This clonotype has at least ten counts. V and J are TRBV11-2 and TRBJ2-7; D ambiguous. Between the trimmed V and J ends, which lost 5 bases and 2 bases, there was a span of 13 bases. Germline-derived CDR1 and CDR2 are SGHAT and FQNNGV. The CDR3 spans 14 residues. CDR3 protein: CASSAGPITYEQYF. The CDR3 DNA follows: TGTGCCAGCAGCGCCGGGCCGATAACCTACGAGCAGTACTTC.

This clonotype was counted many times. J is TRBJ2-3 and V is TRBV28, with D perhaps TRBD1 or TRBD2 (5 bases each). The CDR3 covers 16 residues. Germline CDR1 reads MDHEN; CDR2 reads SYDVKM. V shed 3 bases and J shed 2 bases, with 15 bases lying between them. CDR3 DNA: TGTGCCAGCAGTTTTCCTCCGGGACCCCCCACAGATACGCAGTATTTT. It yields the protein CASSFPPGPPTDTQYF. Full variable domain (outside the CDR3, taken from reference TRBV28 and TRBJ2-3): DVKVTQSSRYLVKRTGEKVFLECVQDMDHENMFWYRQDPGLGLRLIYFSYDVKMKEKGDIPEGYSVSREKKERFSLILESASTNQTSMYLCASSFPPGPPTDTQYFGPGTRLTVL.

This clonotype has more than one count but fewer than ten. The chain combines TRBV20-1 with TRBJ2-5; D gene ambiguous. This CDR3 is 9 amino acids long. V lost 5 bases and J 7 bases, leaving 5 bases between the germline ends. Germline CDR1 DFQATT, CDR2 SNEGSKA (reference sequence). CDR3 in amino acids: CSAHGTQYF. DNA for the CDR3: TGCAGTGCTCATGGGACCCAGTACTTC.